This passage covers 7 T cell receptor beta chains from one sample sequenced in a study of vaccination effects on CD4 cells after COVID-19. Using immunoSEQ multiplex PCR, the repertoire was profiled, and TCRdb retains in-frame clones only, with some absent. The table records under 9,000 clones, roughly 74% of them present only once. Antigens for these TCRs are unknown. Expansion of antigen-specific CD4+ T cells with viral peptide pools was carried out by the ViraFEST assay before sequencing. Following culture for roughly 10 days, CD4+ T cells were isolated. Here the sequenced sample was CD4+ T cells from PBMCs cultured with HCoV-229E spike peptides, taken before COVID-19 vaccination. These receptors all stem from a human donor who received a COVID-19 vaccine.

The chain employs TRBV12-3 or TRBV12-4 and TRBJ1-1, with D perhaps TRBD1 (5 bases). With 6 bases removed from V and 11 bases from J, the gap between germline ends came to 16 bases. The CDR3 is 12 residues long. CDR3 coding DNA: TGTGCCAGCAGCGTTGCGCGGGGCTGGGCTTTCTTT. This codes for CASSVARGWAFF.

The chain combines TRBV5-1 with TRBJ2-1, with D possibly TRBD1 on 6 matching bases. V was trimmed by 0 bases and J by 1 base, leaving 8 bases between them. CDR3 length: 15 amino acids. Germline CDR1 and CDR2: SGHRS and YFSETQ. CDR3 DNA: TGCGCCAGCAGCTTGGGTGGACAGTCCTACAATGAGCAGTTCTTC. As protein: CASSLGGQSYNEQFF.

J is TRBJ1-2 and V is TRBV6-2 or TRBV6-3; D may be TRBD1 (6 bases). In germline, CDR1 is MNHEY, CDR2 SVGEGT. With 4 bases removed from V and 4 bases from J, the gap between germline ends came to 10 bases. CDR3 size: 13 residues. Written as DNA, the CDR3 is TGTGCCAGCAGTTGGGACATTGCCTATGGCTACACCTTC. Encoded protein: CASSWDIAYGYTF.

This chain joins TRBV12-3 or TRBV12-4 and TRBJ1-2; 8 nucleotides match TRBD1. The CDR3 length is 13 residues. Trimming at V came to 5 bases and at J to 4 bases, leaving 3 bases not matched to a gene. DNA of the CDR3: TGTGCCAGCAGTGGGGGACAGGCCTATGGCTACACCTTC. Translation: CASSGGQAYGYTF.

The chain carries TRBV6-2 or TRBV6-3 and TRBJ2-6, with D unresolved. Germline assignment: CDR1 MNHEY and CDR2 SVGEGT. Trimming took off 0 bases at V and 1 base at J, with 4 bases between the two ends. The CDR3 loop spans 15 amino acids. DNA of the CDR3: TGTGCCAGCAGTTACTCCCCATCTGGGGCCAACGTCCTGACTTTC. Translating gives CASSYSPSGANVLTF.

V is TRBV3-1 (or the pseudogene TRBV3-2) and J is TRBJ2-1, with TRBD2 identical over 11 bases. The CDR3 totals 17 residues. The trim removed 0 bases at V and 3 bases at J, leaving 4 bases unmatched. The germline gives CDR1 LGHDT, CDR2 YNNKEL (reference sequence). The CDR3 DNA sequence: TGTGCCAGCAGCCAAGAAGCCACTAGCGGGAGCTACAATGAGCAGTTCTTC. Translation: CASSQEATSGSYNEQFF.

The chain is built from TRBV19 and TRBJ2-7; tentative D call: TRBD1 (6 bases). V was pared by 6 bases and J by 1 base, with 16 bases between. The V gene's germline CDR1 is LNHDA and CDR2 SQIVND (reference sequence). The CDR3 spans 15 residues. CDR3 residues: CASSPTGSGSYEQYF. The CDR3 bases are TGTGCCAGTAGCCCCACAGGGTCTGGATCCTACGAGCAGTACTTC.